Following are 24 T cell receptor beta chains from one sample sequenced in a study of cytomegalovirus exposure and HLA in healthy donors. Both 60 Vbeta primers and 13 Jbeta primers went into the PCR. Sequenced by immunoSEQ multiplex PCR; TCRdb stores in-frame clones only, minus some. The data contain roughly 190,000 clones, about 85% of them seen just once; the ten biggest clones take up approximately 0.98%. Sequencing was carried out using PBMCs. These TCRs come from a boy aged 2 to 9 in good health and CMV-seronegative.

The CDR3 bases are TGTGCCAGCAGTCACAGGGACGATTCACCCCTCCACTTT. It codes for CASSHRDDSPLHF. The chain joins TRBV25-1 to TRBJ1-6, with D perhaps matching TRBD1 (6 bases). This CDR3 contains 13 residues. Germline V CDR1 and CDR2: MGHDK, SYGVNS. V was cut by 5 bases and J by 8 bases, with 10 bases left in between.

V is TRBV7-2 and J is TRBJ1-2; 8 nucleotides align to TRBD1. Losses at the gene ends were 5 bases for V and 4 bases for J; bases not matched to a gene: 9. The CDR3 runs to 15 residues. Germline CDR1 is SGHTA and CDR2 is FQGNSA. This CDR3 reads CASSPSTGEFYGYTF. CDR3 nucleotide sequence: TGTGCCAGCAGCCCCTCGACAGGGGAGTTCTATGGCTACACCTTC.

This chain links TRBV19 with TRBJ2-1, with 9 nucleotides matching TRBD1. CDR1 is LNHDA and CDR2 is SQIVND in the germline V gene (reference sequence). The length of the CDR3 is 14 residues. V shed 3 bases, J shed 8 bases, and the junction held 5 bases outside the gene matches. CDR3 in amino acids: CASSMGQGVHEQFF. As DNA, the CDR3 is TGTGCCAGTAGTATGGGACAGGGTGTCCATGAGCAGTTCTTC.

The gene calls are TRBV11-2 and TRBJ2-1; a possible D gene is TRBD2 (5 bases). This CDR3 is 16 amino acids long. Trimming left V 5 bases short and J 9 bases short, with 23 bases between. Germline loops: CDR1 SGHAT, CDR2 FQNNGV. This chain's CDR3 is CASSARLGDAVIEQFF. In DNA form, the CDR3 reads TGTGCCAGCAGCGCCAGACTGGGAGACGCGGTGATTGAGCAGTTCTTC.

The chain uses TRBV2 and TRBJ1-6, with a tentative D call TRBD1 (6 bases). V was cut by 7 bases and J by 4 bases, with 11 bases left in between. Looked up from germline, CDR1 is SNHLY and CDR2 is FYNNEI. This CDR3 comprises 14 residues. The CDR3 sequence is CASTPQGYNSPLHF. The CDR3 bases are TGTGCCAGCACTCCCCAGGGGTATAATTCACCCCTCCACTTT.

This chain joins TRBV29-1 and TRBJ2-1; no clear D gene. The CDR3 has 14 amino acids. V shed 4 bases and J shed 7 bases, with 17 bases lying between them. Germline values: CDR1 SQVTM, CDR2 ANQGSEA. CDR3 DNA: TGCAGCGTTGCTTCGCCGATCCGTAGAAATGAGCAGTTCTTC. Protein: CSVASPIRRNEQFF.

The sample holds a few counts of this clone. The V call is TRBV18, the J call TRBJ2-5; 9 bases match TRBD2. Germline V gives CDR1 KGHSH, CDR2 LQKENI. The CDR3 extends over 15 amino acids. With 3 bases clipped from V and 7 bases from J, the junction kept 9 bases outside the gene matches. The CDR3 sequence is CASSPSGGGEGTQYF. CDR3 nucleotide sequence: TGTGCCAGCTCACCTAGCGGGGGAGGCGAAGGGACCCAGTACTTC.

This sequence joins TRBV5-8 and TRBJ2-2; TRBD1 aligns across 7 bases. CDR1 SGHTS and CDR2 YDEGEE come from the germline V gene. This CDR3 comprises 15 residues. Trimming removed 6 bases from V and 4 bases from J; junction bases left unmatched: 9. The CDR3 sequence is CASTWTGVGTGELFF. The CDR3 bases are TGTGCCAGCACCTGGACAGGTGTAGGCACCGGGGAGCTGTTTTTT. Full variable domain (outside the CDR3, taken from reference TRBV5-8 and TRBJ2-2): EAGVTQSPTHLIKTRGQQATLRCSPISGHTSVYWYQQALGLGLQFLLWYDEGEERNRGNFPPRFSGRQFPNYSSELNVNALELEDSALYLCASTWTGVGTGELFFGEGSRLTVL.

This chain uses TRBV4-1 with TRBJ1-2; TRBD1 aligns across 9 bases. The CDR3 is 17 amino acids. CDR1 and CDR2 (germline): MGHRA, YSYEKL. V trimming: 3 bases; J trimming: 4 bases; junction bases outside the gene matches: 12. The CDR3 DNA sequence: TGCGCCAGCAGCCACCTCCTGAAGACAGGGGGATCCTATGGCTACACCTTC. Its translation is CASSHLLKTGGSYGYTF.

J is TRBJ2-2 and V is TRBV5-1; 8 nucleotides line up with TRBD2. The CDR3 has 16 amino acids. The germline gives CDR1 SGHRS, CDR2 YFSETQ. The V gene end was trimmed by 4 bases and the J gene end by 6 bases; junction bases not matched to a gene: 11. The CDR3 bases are TGCGCCAGCAGCCCGCCGGGAGGGATACGATCCGGGGAGCTGTTTTTT. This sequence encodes CASSPPGGIRSGELFF.

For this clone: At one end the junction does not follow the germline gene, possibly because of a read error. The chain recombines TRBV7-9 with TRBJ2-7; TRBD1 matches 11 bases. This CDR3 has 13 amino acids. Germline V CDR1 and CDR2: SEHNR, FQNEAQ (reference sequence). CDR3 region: CSSSGQGASEQYF. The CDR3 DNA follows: TGTTCCAGCAGCGGACAGGGGGCGAGTGAGCAGTACTTC. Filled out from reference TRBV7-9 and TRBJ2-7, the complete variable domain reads DTGVSQNPRHKITKRGQNVTFRCDPISEHNRLYWYRQTLGQGPEFLTYFQNEAQLEKSRLLSDRFSAERPKGSFSTLEIQRTEQGDSAMYLCSSSGQGASEQYFGPGTRLTVT.

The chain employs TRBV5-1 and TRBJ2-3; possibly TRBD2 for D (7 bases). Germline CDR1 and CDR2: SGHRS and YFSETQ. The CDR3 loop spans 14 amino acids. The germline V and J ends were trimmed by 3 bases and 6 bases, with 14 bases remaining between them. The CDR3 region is CASSSTGRGDTQYF. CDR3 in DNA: TGCGCCAGCAGCTCTACAGGGAGGGGGGATACGCAGTATTTT.

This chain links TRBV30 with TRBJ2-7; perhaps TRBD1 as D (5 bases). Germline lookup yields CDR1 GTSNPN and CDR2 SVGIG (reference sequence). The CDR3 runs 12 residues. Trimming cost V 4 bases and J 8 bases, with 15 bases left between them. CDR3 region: CAWTLGQGQQYF. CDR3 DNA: TGTGCCTGGACTCTAGGGCAGGGCCAGCAGTACTTC.

This chain's CDR3 is CASSLGAQPYEQYF. The CDR3 DNA is TGTGCCAGCAGCTTGGGAGCGCAGCCCTACGAGCAGTACTTC. The chain uses TRBV5-5 and TRBJ2-7; D is unclear. Trimming removed 0 bases from V and 2 bases from J, with 9 bases in between. The germline V gene encodes CDR1 SGHKS and CDR2 YYEKEE (reference sequence). The CDR3 is made up of 14 amino acids.

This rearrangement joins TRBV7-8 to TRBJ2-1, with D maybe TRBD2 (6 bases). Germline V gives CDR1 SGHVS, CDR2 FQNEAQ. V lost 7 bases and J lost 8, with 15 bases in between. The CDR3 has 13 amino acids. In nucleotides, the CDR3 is TGTGCCAGCACCGATCCGGGACTGGATGAGCAGTTCTTC. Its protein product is CASTDPGLDEQFF.

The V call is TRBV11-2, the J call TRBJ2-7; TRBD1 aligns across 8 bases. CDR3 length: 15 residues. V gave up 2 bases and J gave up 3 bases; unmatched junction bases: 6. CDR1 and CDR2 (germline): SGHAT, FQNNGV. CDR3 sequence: CASSLQHGQGYEQYF. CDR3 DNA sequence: TGTGCCAGCAGCTTACAACACGGACAGGGCTACGAGCAGTACTTC.

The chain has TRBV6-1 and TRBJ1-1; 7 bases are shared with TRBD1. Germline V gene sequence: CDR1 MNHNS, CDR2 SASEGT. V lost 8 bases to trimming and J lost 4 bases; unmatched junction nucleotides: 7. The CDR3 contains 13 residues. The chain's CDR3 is CASQQGRGTEAFF. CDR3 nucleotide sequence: TGTGCCAGCCAACAGGGGAGAGGCACTGAAGCTTTCTTT.

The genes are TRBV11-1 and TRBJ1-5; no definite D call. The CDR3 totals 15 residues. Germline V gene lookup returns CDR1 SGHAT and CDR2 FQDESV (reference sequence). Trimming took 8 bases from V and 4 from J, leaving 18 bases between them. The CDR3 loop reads CASSPGAGTNQPQHF. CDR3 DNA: TGTGCCAGCTCCCCTGGTGCGGGAACAAATCAGCCCCAGCATTTT.

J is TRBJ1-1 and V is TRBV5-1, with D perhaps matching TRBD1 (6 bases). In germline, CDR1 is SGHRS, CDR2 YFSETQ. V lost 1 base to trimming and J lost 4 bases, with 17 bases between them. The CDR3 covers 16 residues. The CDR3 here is CASSLNAGGRGTEAFF. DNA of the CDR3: TGCGCCAGCAGCTTGAATGCGGGGGGCAGGGGCACTGAAGCTTTCTTT.

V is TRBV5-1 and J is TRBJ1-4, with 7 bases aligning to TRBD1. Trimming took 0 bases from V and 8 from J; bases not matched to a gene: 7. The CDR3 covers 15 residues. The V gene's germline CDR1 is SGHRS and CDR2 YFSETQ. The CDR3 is CASSLAGQKEEKLFF. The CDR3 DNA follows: TGCGCCAGCAGCTTGGCGGGACAGAAGGAGGAAAAACTGTTTTTT.

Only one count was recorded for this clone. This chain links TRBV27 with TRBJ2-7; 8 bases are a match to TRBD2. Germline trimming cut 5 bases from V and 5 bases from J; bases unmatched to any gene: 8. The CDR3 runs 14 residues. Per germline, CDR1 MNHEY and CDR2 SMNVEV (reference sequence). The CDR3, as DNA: TGTGCCAGCAGTCTGGCGGGGGGTCTGAACGAGCAGTACTTC. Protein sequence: CASSLAGGLNEQYF.

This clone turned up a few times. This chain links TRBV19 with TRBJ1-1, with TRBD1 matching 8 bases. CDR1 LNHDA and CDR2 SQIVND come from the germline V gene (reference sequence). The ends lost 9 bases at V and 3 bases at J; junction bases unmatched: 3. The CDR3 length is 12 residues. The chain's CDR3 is CASGQGDTEAFF. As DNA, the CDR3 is TGTGCCAGCGGACAGGGCGACACTGAAGCTTTCTTT.

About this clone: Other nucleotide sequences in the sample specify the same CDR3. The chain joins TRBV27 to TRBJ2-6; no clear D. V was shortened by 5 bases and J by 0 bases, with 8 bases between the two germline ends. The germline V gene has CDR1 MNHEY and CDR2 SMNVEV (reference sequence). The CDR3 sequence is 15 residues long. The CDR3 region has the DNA TGTGCCAGCAGTCCCGGAGTCTCTGGGGCCAACGTCCTGACTTTC. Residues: CASSPGVSGANVLTF.

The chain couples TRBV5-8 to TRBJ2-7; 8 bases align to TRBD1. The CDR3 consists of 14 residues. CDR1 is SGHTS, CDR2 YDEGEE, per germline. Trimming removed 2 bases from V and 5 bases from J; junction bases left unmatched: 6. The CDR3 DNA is TGTGCCAGCAGCTTTCAGGGGGCCGGCGACGAGCAGTACTTC. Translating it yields CASSFQGAGDEQYF.